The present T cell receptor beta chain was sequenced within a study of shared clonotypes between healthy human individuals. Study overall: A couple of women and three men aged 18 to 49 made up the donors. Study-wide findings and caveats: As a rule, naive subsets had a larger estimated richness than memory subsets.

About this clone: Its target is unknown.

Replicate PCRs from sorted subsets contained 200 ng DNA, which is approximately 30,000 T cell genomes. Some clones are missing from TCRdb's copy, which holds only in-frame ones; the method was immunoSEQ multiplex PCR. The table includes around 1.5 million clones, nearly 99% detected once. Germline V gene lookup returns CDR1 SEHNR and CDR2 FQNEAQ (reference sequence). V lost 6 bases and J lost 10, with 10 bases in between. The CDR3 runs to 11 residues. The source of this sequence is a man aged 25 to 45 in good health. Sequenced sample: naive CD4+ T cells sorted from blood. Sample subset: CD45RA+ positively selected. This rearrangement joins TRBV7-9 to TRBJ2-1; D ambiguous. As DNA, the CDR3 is TGTGCCAGCAGTCTGCTTGGGGAGCAGTTCTTC. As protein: CASSLLGEQFF.